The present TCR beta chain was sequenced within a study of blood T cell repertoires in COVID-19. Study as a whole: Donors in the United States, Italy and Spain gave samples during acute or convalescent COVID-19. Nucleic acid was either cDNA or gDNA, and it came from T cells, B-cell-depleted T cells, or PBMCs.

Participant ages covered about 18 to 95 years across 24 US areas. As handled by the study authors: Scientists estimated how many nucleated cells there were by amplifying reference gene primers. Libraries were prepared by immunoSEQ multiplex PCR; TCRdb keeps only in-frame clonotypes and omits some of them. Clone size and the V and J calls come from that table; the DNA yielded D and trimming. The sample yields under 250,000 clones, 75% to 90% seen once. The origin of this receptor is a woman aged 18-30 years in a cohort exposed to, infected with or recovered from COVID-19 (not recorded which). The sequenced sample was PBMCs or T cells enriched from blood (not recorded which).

The DNA for the CDR3 is TGTGCCAGCAGCACCCAACAGGAAAGCTACGAGCAGTACTTC. Protein product: CASSTQQESYEQYF. The chain uses TRBV7-8 and TRBJ2-7; D might be TRBD1 (5 bases). This CDR3 has 14 residues. CDR1 SGHVS and CDR2 FQNEAQ come from the germline V gene. V shed 5 bases and J shed 3 bases, with 14 bases lying between them. The entire variable domain, with the rest obtained from reference TRBV7-8 and TRBJ2-7, is as follows: GAGVSQSPRYKVAKRGQDVALRCDPISGHVSLFWYQQALGQGPEFLTYFQNEAQLDKSGLPSDRFFAERPEGSVSTLKIQRTQQEDSAVYLCASSTQQESYEQYFGPGTRLTVT.